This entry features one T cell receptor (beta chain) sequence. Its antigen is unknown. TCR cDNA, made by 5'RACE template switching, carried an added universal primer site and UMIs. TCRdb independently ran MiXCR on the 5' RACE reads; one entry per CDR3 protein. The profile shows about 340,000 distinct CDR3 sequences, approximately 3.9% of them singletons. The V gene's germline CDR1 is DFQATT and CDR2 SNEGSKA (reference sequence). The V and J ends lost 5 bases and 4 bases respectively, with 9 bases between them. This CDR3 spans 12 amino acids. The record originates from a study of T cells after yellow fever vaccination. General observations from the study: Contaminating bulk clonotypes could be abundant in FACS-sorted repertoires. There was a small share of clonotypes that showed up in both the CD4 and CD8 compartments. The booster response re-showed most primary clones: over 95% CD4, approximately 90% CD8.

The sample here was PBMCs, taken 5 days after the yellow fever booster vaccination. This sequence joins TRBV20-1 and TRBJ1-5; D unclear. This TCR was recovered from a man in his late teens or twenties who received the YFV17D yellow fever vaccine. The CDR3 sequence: CSAGGWNQPQHF. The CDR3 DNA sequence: TGCAGTGCTGGAGGGTGGAATCAGCCCCAGCATTTT.